This record covers a single T cell receptor (beta chain). The germline gives CDR1 SGHDN, CDR2 FVKESK. The CDR3 is made up of 13 amino acids. The ends were cut back, 6 bases at V and 4 bases at J, with 10 bases in the middle. The data were taken from a study of cytomegalovirus exposure and HLA in healthy donors. Profiling relied on immunoSEQ multiplex PCR, and the TCRdb table lists in-frame clones only, not all of them. This sample has about 84,000 clones; roughly 93% occur once, and the top ten carry about 1.9%. Sequenced input: PBMCs. The genes are TRBV14 and TRBJ2-1; possible D gene TRBD1, 5 bases. This TCR derives from a man aged 25 to 45 in good health and CMV-seronegative. This CDR3 is CASRRGRYNEQFF. The CDR3 DNA follows: TGTGCCAGCAGAAGGGGCAGATACAATGAGCAGTTCTTC.